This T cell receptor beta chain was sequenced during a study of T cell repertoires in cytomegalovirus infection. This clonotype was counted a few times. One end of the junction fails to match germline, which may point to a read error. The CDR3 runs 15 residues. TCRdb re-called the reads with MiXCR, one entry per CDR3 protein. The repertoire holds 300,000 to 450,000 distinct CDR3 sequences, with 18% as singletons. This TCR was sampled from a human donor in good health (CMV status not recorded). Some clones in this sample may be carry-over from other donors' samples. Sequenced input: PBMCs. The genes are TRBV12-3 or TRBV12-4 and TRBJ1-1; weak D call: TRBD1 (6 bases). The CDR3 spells CASRAAGQKNSEAFF. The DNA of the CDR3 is TGTGCCAGCAGGGCCGCGGGACAAAAGAACTCTGAAGCTTTCTTT.